Below are 26 T cell receptor beta chains sequenced from a single sample in a study of blood T cells in healthy people across ages. Then a second PCR, running roughly 7 to 11 cycles, was carried out with a sample-barcoded 5' primer and a J-beta primer mix. TCRdb passed the 5' RACE reads through MiXCR, listing each CDR3 protein once. In the table there are 550,000 to 800,000 distinct CDR3 sequences, about 30% of which are singletons. The specimen was blood. Every receptor here comes from a woman of 80 years or more in good health.

This clonotype occurred many times. The rearrangement links TRBV5-1 to TRBJ2-3, with a tentative D call TRBD1 (6 bases). CDR1 is SGHRS, CDR2 YFSETQ, per germline. V lost 7 bases and J lost 3, with 15 bases in between. The CDR3 spans 14 residues. The CDR3 DNA follows: TGCGCCAGCCATGGGGGCCGTCAGACAGATACGCAGTATTTT. It encodes CASHGGRQTDTQYF.

This clonotype was counted between two and nine times. The chain joins TRBV5-1 to TRBJ2-2; D gene unclear. Germline V gene sequence: CDR1 SGHRS, CDR2 YFSETQ. The CDR3 spans 14 residues. V was shortened by 0 bases and J by 7 bases, with 10 bases between the two germline ends. The CDR3 region has the DNA TGCGCCAGCAGCTTGGACCCGAGGAACGGGGAGCTGTTTTTT. The encoded protein is CASSLDPRNGELFF.

This clonotype was counted a few times. The chain employs TRBV20-1 and TRBJ1-1, with D possibly TRBD1 on 6 matching bases. The CDR3 runs to 12 residues. Germline-derived CDR1 and CDR2 are DFQATT and SNEGSKA (reference sequence). Trimming pared 5 bases from V and 1 base from J, leaving 8 bases between. DNA for the CDR3: TGCAGTGCTTTCAGGGGGAACACTGAAGCTTTCTTT. Protein sequence: CSAFRGNTEAFF.

There are a few counts of this clonotype. The J gene is TRBJ1-5, the V gene TRBV2; possible D gene TRBD1, 5 bases. This CDR3 spans 15 amino acids. The ends were cut back, 2 bases at V and 2 bases at J, with 10 bases in the middle. The germline V gene encodes CDR1 SNHLY and CDR2 FYNNEI. The CDR3 sequence is CASSERGTGNQPQHF. CDR3 DNA sequence: TGTGCCAGCAGTGAACGTGGGACGGGCAATCAGCCCCAGCATTTT.

The chain uses TRBV6-2 or TRBV6-3 and TRBJ2-1; either TRBD1 or TRBD2 may fit D (5 bases each). This CDR3 comprises 15 residues. In germline, CDR1 is MNHEY, CDR2 SVGEGT. The germline V and J ends were trimmed by 5 bases and 5 bases, with 16 bases remaining between them. CDR3 nucleotide sequence: TGTGCCAGCAGTCCCAACCGCCGGGACCACAATGAGCAGTTCTTC. It specifies CASSPNRRDHNEQFF.

In its sample, this clonotype was seen many times. DNA for the CDR3: TGCAGTGCTAGAAAGGAGAATAGCGGGGCCACAGATACGCAGTATTTT. This gives the protein CSARKENSGATDTQYF. The V call is TRBV20-1, the J call TRBJ2-3, with 8 bases lining up with TRBD2. CDR1 and CDR2 (germline): DFQATT, SNEGSKA (reference sequence). V dropped 2 bases and J dropped 2; count of bases not matched to a gene: 9. The CDR3 has 16 amino acids.

This clonotype was picked up many times. The chain's CDR3 is CASSSDAGGGYTF. The CDR3 bases are TGTGCCAGCAGCTCCGACGCGGGGGGTGGCTACACCTTC. The chain is built from TRBV7-9 and TRBJ1-2; D possibly corresponds to TRBD1 (5 bases). CDR1 is SEHNR and CDR2 is FQNEAQ in the germline V gene (reference sequence). V lost 4 bases, J lost 7 bases, and 13 bases lay in between. The CDR3 spans 13 residues.

In this sample, this clonotype turned up a few times. The chain's CDR3 is CSVEGSGKSTDTQYF. The CDR3 DNA sequence: TGCAGCGTTGAGGGTAGCGGGAAGAGCACAGATACGCAGTATTTT. V is TRBV29-1 and J is TRBJ2-3; 8 nucleotides align to TRBD2. This CDR3 spans 15 amino acids. Trimming took 3 bases from V and 0 from J; bases not matched to a gene: 5. The germline CDR1 and CDR2 sequences are SQVTM and ANQGSEA.

This clonotype was recorded many times. The chain is built from TRBV5-1 and TRBJ2-3; weak D call: TRBD1 (5 bases). Trimming shortened V by 0 bases and J by 2 bases, and 13 bases separated the two germline ends. The germline CDR1 and CDR2 sequences are SGHRS and YFSETQ. This CDR3 has 16 amino acids. The CDR3 protein is CASSLAKGPTTDTQYF. CDR3 sequence (DNA): TGCGCCAGCAGCTTGGCCAAGGGGCCCACCACAGATACGCAGTATTTT. The whole variable domain, remainder taken from reference TRBV5-1 and TRBJ2-3, is KAGVTQTPRYLIKTRGQQVTLSCSPISGHRSVSWYQQTPGQGLQFLFEYFSETQRNKGNFPGRFSGRQFSNSRSEMNVSTLELGDSALYLCASSLAKGPTTDTQYFGPGTRLTVL.

The chain is built from TRBV2 and TRBJ2-5, with 8 bases that match TRBD1. The CDR3 runs to 14 residues. V lost 7 bases to trimming and J lost 11 bases; unmatched junction nucleotides: 15. Germline loops: CDR1 SNHLY, CDR2 FYNNEI. Here the CDR3 reads CASIRDRMYNGQYF. The CDR3, as DNA: TGTGCCAGCATTAGGGACAGGATGTACAATGGGCAGTACTTC. Looking up the rest from reference TRBV2 and TRBJ2-5 gives the full variable domain: EPEVTQTPSHQVTQMGQEVILRCVPISNHLYFYWYRQILGQKVEFLVSFYNNEISEKSEIFDDQFSVERPDGSNFTLKIRSTKLEDSAMYFCASIRDRMYNGQYFGPGTRLLVL.

This clonotype was detected ten times or more. The chain has TRBV13 and TRBJ1-1; the D gene is possibly TRBD1 (6 bases). The CDR3 extends over 16 amino acids. Between the trimmed V and J ends, which lost 2 bases and 4 bases, there was a span of 17 bases. The germline gives CDR1 PRHDT, CDR2 FYEKMQ (reference sequence). CDR3 DNA: TGTGCCAGCAGCTTAAGGGTAGGACAGATGGCCACTGAAGCTTTCTTT. Protein product: CASSLRVGQMATEAFF. Looking up the rest from reference TRBV13 and TRBJ1-1 gives the full variable domain: AAGVIQSPRHLIKEKRETATLKCYPIPRHDTVYWYQQGPGQDPQFLISFYEKMQSDKGSIPDRFSAQQFSDYHSELNMSSLELGDSALYFCASSLRVGQMATEAFFGQGTRLTVV.

This clonotype was recorded many times. J is TRBJ1-6 and V is TRBV5-1, with a possible D match to TRBD1 (5 bases). Germline lookup yields CDR1 SGHRS and CDR2 YFSETQ. The CDR3 contains 14 residues. Trimming shortened V by 0 bases and J by 5 bases, and 6 bases separated the two germline ends. CDR3: CASSLGGNNSPLHF. The CDR3 DNA sequence: TGCGCCAGCAGCTTGGGGGGGAATAATTCACCCCTCCACTTT.

About this clonotype itself: At one end the junction does not follow the germline gene, possibly because of a read error. The genes are TRBV20-1 and TRBJ2-7; D might be TRBD1 (7 bases). Germline V CDR1 and CDR2: DFQATT, SNEGSKA (reference sequence). The CDR3 extends over 15 amino acids. The CDR3 region is CNARETGRGAYEQYF. The CDR3 region has the DNA TGCAATGCTAGAGAGACAGGCAGGGGGGCCTACGAGCAGTACTTC.

This clonotype was detected ten times or more. The chain combines TRBV12-3 or TRBV12-4 with TRBJ1-6; D call uncertain. This CDR3 comprises 13 residues. The V gene lost 6 bases and the J gene lost 9 bases, with 12 bases spanning the gap. The CDR3 coding sequence is TGTGCCAGCAGCATCTCCAGGCGTTCACCCCTCCACTTT. This encodes CASSISRRSPLHF.

CDR3 residues: CSASRPQGASYEQYF. CDR3 nucleotide sequence: TGCAGTGCTAGTAGGCCCCAGGGGGCATCCTACGAGCAGTACTTC. V gene TRBV20-1 combines with J gene TRBJ2-7, with 8 bases aligning to TRBD1. The germline V gene encodes CDR1 DFQATT and CDR2 SNEGSKA (reference sequence). Trimming at V came to 3 bases and at J to 1 base, leaving 8 bases not matched to a gene. The CDR3 sequence is 15 residues long.

Concerning this clonotype itself: Possible read error: a much larger clone is one base away. V usage is TRBV20-1 and J usage is TRBJ2-4; D possibly corresponds to TRBD2 (5 bases). The CDR3 runs to 12 residues. The germline V and J ends were trimmed by 1 base and 8 bases, with 9 bases remaining between them. Germline lookup yields CDR1 DFQATT and CDR2 SNEGSKA (reference sequence). This chain's CDR3 is CSARVREDIQYF. CDR3 DNA sequence: TGCAGTGCTAGAGTGAGGGAAGACATTCAGTACTTC.

V usage is TRBV29-1 and J usage is TRBJ2-6, with no clear D. Trimming pared 6 bases from V and 0 bases from J, leaving 15 bases between. The CDR3 runs 16 residues. Germline assignment: CDR1 SQVTM and CDR2 ANQGSEA. CDR3 sequence: CSVGNTEHSGANVLTF. The CDR3 nucleotides are TGCAGCGTCGGCAATACCGAACACTCTGGGGCCAACGTCCTGACTTTC.

V and J are TRBV7-3 and TRBJ2-6; no definite D call. V was shortened by 0 bases and J by 2 bases, with 2 bases between the two germline ends. The CDR3 is 14 residues long. Germline V lookup: CDR1 SGHTA, CDR2 FQGTGA. The CDR3 DNA is TGTGCCAGCAGCTTAACGACTGGGGCCAACGTCCTGACTTTC. Its translation is CASSLTTGANVLTF.

The V and J genes are TRBV12-3 or TRBV12-4 and TRBJ1-2; 10 bases align to TRBD1. The CDR3 runs to 17 residues. With 6 bases clipped from V and 2 bases from J, the junction kept 12 bases outside the gene matches. The CDR3 DNA sequence: TGTGCCAGCAGAGCGATTGGGACAGGGGAGCGGAACTATGGCTACACCTTC. It specifies CASRAIGTGERNYGYTF.

The chain employs TRBV28 and TRBJ2-2; D is possibly TRBD1 (5 bases). The CDR3 has 15 amino acids. The germline CDR1 and CDR2 sequences are MDHEN and SYDVKM. The germline V and J ends were trimmed by 3 bases and 1 base, with 9 bases remaining between them. CDR3 DNA sequence: TGTGCCAGCAGTTTTTGGCAGGGGAACACCGGGGAGCTGTTTTTT. Its translation: CASSFWQGNTGELFF.

This clonotype came up a few times. With a much larger clone just one base away, this may be a read error. V gene TRBV7-2 combines with J gene TRBJ2-5; D is tentatively TRBD1 or TRBD2 (5 bases each). The CDR3 is 14 amino acids. Germline V gene sequence: CDR1 SGHTA, CDR2 FQGNSA. The CDR3 loop reads CANSLLLTTGGQYF. CDR3 DNA sequence: TGTGCCAACAGCTTACTTCTCACCACAGGAGGTCAGTACTTC.

This clonotype was recorded many times. The chain recombines TRBV24-1 with TRBJ2-3; maybe TRBD2 (5 bases). CDR3 size: 13 residues. V was trimmed by 3 bases and J by 8 bases, leaving 11 bases between them. The germline V gene encodes CDR1 KGHDR and CDR2 SFDVKD. CDR3 sequence reads: CATSDRPGGTQYF. DNA of the CDR3: TGTGCCACCAGTGATCGCCCTGGAGGTACGCAGTATTTT.

About this clonotype: Likely a read error: the CDR3 ends without its conserved phenylalanine or tryptophan. The V gene is TRBV12-3 or TRBV12-4, the J gene TRBJ2-3, with 13 nucleotides matching TRBD2. This CDR3 contains 15 residues. In DNA, the CDR3 is TGTGCCAGCGTACTAGCGGGGGGGCTACCAGATGCGCAGTATTCC. It specifies CASVLAGGLPDAQYS.

Many counts were recorded for this clonotype. The genes are TRBV7-9 and TRBJ2-1; D not resolved. Trimming shortened V by 7 bases and J by 6 bases, and 7 bases separated the two germline ends. The CDR3 loop spans 11 amino acids. Germline V lookup: CDR1 SEHNR, CDR2 FQNEAQ (reference sequence). The CDR3 here is CASNLFNEQFF. CDR3 DNA: TGTGCCAGCAACCTTTTCAATGAGCAGTTCTTC.

This clonotype appeared many times. The genes are TRBV12-3 or TRBV12-4 and TRBJ2-5; D is possibly TRBD2 (6 bases). The CDR3 covers 15 residues. V shed 3 bases and J shed 2 bases, with 13 bases lying between them. The CDR3, as DNA: TGTGCCAGCAGTTTGATATCGGGGGTACAAGAGACCCAGTACTTC. As protein: CASSLISGVQETQYF.

This clonotype was recorded at least ten times. V and J are TRBV11-1 and TRBJ2-3; 8 nucleotides align to TRBD1. The length of the CDR3 is 12 residues. Germline values: CDR1 SGHAT, CDR2 FQDESV (reference sequence). The J segment lost 14 bases and the V segment lost 5 bases, leaving 9 bases of the junction unmatched. The CDR3 here is CASSPDRGSPYF. CDR3 nucleotide sequence: TGTGCCAGCAGCCCCGACAGGGGAAGTCCGTATTTT.